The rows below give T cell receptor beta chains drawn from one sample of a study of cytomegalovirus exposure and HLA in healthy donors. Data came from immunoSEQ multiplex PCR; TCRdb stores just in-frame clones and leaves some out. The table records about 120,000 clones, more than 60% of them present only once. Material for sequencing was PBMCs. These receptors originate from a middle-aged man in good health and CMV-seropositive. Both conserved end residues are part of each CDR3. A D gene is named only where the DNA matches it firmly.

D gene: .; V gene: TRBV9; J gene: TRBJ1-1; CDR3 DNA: TGTGCCAGCAGCGTAGGAGGGTACGACACTGAAGCTTTCTTT; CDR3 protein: CASSVGGYDTEAFF
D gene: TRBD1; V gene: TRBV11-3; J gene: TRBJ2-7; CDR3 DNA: TGTGCCAGCAGCCCCGGGACAGGGGGCGAGCAGTACTTC; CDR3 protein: CASSPGTGGEQYF
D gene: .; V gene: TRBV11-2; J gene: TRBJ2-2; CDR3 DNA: TGTGCCAGCAGGCAGGGTTCGAACACCGGGGAGCTGTTTTTT; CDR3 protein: CASRQGSNTGELFF
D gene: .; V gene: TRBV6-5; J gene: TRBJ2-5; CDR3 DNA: TGTGCCAGCAGTTACGGCGCGGGACCCCCATGGAGCCAGTACTTC; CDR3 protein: CASSYGAGPPWSQYF
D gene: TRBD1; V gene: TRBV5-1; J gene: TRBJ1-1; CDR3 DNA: TGCGCCAGCAGCTGGGGGACAGGAGGTAACACTGAAGCTTTCTTT; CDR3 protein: CASSWGTGGNTEAFF
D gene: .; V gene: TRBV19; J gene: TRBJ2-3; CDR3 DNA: TGTGCCAGTAGTATAGATCCTCCTAGCACAGATACGCAGTATTTT; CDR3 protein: CASSIDPPSTDTQYF
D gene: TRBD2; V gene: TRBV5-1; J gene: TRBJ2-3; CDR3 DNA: TGCGCCAGCAGCGCCGGGACTAGCGCTAATACGCAGTATTTT; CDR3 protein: CASSAGTSANTQYF
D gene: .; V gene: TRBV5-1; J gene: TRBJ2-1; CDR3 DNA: TGCGCCAGCAGCTTGGTCGCGGAACTCTACAATGAGCAGTTCTTC; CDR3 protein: CASSLVAELYNEQFF
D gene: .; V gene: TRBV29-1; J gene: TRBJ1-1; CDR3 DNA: TGCAGCGTTGAAGATCTCAGGAACACTGAAGCTTTCTTT; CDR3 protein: CSVEDLRNTEAFF
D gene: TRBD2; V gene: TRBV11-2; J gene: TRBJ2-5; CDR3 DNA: TGTGCCAGCAGCTTAGGGCGGGGGGATGAAGAGACCCAGTACTTC; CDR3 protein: CASSLGRGDEETQYF
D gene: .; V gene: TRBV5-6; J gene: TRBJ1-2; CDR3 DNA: TGTGCCAGCAGCTTGGGCAGGGCCAATGGCTACACCTTC; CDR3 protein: CASSLGRANGYTF